The present TCR beta chain was sequenced within a study of blood T cells in healthy people across ages. Findings of the study overall: Nothing was known about donor CMV status, and this possibly confounded expanded clonotype changes.

Researchers collected 9.5 to 10 milliliters of peripheral blood from every single donor. Every sample gave at least 5.5 micrograms of total RNA when it was extracted. A few counts support this clonotype. The target antigen is unknown. The CDR3 has 15 amino acids. J lost 4 bases, V lost 0 bases, and 4 bases had no gene match. Primed by a sample-barcoded 5' primer and a J-beta primer mix, a second PCR proceeded for about 6 to 11 cycles. TCRdb analysed the 5' RACE reads with MiXCR anew, one entry per CDR3 protein. Among about 640,000 distinct CDR3 sequences listed, about 30% were seen once. The material sequenced was blood. The chain recombines TRBV12-3 or TRBV12-4 with TRBJ2-3; 7 positions agree with TRBD2. The TCR sequence derives from a woman older than 75 in good health. CDR3 region: CASSLAGGSADTQYF. The CDR3, as DNA: TGTGCCAGCAGTTTAGCGGGGGGGAGCGCAGATACGCAGTATTTT.